This T cell receptor (beta chain) was profiled in a study of blood T cells in healthy people across ages. General study points: Diversity figures derived from one million T cells were judged to underestimate the true value. Researchers said unsorted PBMCs prevented a conclusive naive versus antigen-experienced comparison.

The germline gives CDR1 ENHRY, CDR2 SYGVKD. The CDR3 runs 15 residues. The trim removed 6 bases at V and 10 bases at J, leaving 10 bases unmatched. Primed by a sample-barcoded 5' primer and a J-beta primer mix, a second PCR proceeded for about 7 to 11 cycles. Each cDNA molecule was tagged by a template-switch adaptor that had 12 random nucleotides. One entry per CDR3 protein, called by TCRdb with MiXCR from the 5' RACE reads. The repertoire consists of about 680,000 distinct CDR3 sequences, with 49% occurring once and the leading ten covering 25% to 35%. Aged roughly 6 to 90, donors were systemically healthy Caucasians from Russia. In regard to this clonotype: Its antigen is still unknown.

The sequenced sample was blood. The sequence was obtained from an older woman in good health. This sequence joins TRBV10-3 and TRBJ1-6, with TRBD1 identical over 9 bases. CDR3 nucleotides: TGTGCCATCAGGGGATCTACAGGGGGCGGATCACCCCTCCACTTT. This translates into CAIRGSTGGGSPLHF.